This T cell receptor beta chain was recovered during a study of blood T cell repertoires in COVID-19. The protocol was immunoSEQ multiplex PCR, while the TCRdb copy is restricted to in-frame clones and leaves out a portion. The data show 250,000 or so clones, with roughly 89% seen just once and roughly 4.5% held by the top ten. Germline V CDR1 and CDR2: WNHNN, SYGVQD (reference sequence). The CDR3 covers 15 residues. The germline V and J ends were trimmed by 5 bases and 4 bases, with 17 bases remaining between them. The receptor was isolated from a middle-aged woman who had recovered from COVID-19. The J gene is TRBJ2-5, the V gene TRBV10-1, with a possible D match to TRBD2 (5 bases). Sequencing input: peripheral blood. The CDR3 DNA follows: TGCGCCAGCAGTCGGGGAGATGCGGGTTTAGAGACCCAGTACTTC. Its translation: CASSRGDAGLETQYF.